These T cell receptor beta chains were read from a single sample in a study of T cells in Graves' hyperthyroidism and ophthalmopathy. TCRdb recomputed calls from the multiplex PCR reads with MiXCR, one row per CDR3 protein. Of about 360,000 distinct CDR3 sequences listed, roughly an eighth are singletons. The source material was blood. All receptors derive from a woman younger than 35 with Graves' hyperthyroidism. The CDR3 runs from the conserved cysteine through the conserved F or W. The D gene is left open where the match is weak. Only some rows state a clone size, as once, few, many or a class for expanded clones.

TGTGCCACCAGCCGGCGGGCGGGGCCTAGCACAGATACGCAGTATTTT,CATSRRAGPSTDTQYF,.,TRBJ2-3,TRBV15,many
TGCGCCAGCAGCTTGGCGTCAGTCTATGGCTACACCTTC,CASSLASVYGYTF,.,TRBJ1-2,TRBV5-1,many
TGTGCCAGCAGCCTTCTGGGACAGGGCGGTAATGAAAAACTGTTTTTT,CASSLLGQGGNEKLFF,TRBD1,TRBJ1-4,TRBV28,.
TGTGCCACCAGCAGAGTGGACTTCCAACCCGGCAACAATCAGCCCCAGCATTTT,CATSRVDFQPGNNQPQHF,.,TRBJ1-5,TRBV15,many
TGTGCCAGCAGCGCTAGGACAGCGGGGGCCACCACAGATACGCAGTATTTT,CASSARTAGATTDTQYF,TRBD2,TRBJ2-3,TRBV12-3/TRBV12-4,many
TGTGCCAGCAGTTACTCCCCCGGGACAGGGGACTATGGCTACACCTTC,CASSYSPGTGDYGYTF,TRBD1,TRBJ1-2,TRBV6-6,few
TGTGCCAGCAGCTCCCCCCAAGGACAGGGGGCGGGAAACACTGAAGCTTTCTTT,CASSSPQGQGAGNTEAFF,TRBD1,TRBJ1-1,TRBV7-9,many
TGTGCCAGCAGTTTACTCGGGACAGGGGGATCACCCCTCCACTTT,CASSLLGTGGSPLHF,TRBD1,TRBJ1-6,TRBV27,many
TGTGCCAGCAGCCAGGGTAGTCGGAGGAACACTGAAGCTTTCTTT,CASSQGSRRNTEAFF,.,TRBJ1-1,TRBV14,many
TGCAGTGCTTTACCCCCGGACAGCTACTACAATGAGCAGTTCTTC,CSALPPDSYYNEQFF,.,TRBJ2-1,TRBV20-1,many
TGTGCCACCAGTGTTGTAAGGGGGTCTGACAATGAGCAGTTCTTC,CATSVVRGSDNEQFF,.,TRBJ2-1,TRBV24-1,few
TGTGCCAGCAGTTTAGAAAGACGGACGGAAACTTTCTTT,CASSLERRTETFF,.,TRBJ1-1,TRBV27,many
TGTGCCAGCTCCGACGGACAGGGGGCTCCTAGCTCTGGAAACACCATATATTTT,CASSDGQGAPSSGNTIYF,TRBD1,TRBJ1-3,TRBV18,.
TGTGCCAGCAGCGTTAATCCCCAGCGGCAAGAGACCCAGTACTTC,CASSVNPQRQETQYF,.,TRBJ2-5,TRBV9,few
TGTGCCAGCAGCCTGAGACTAGCGGGATCTCGGGCTTACAATGAGCAGTTCTTC,CASSLRLAGSRAYNEQFF,TRBD2,TRBJ2-1,TRBV11-2,many
TGTGCCAGCAGCCTACGGACAGGGAAATACAATGAGCAGTTCTTC,CASSLRTGKYNEQFF,TRBD1,TRBJ2-1,TRBV3-1,many
TGTGCCAGCAGCCCTGCGTCAAAGGGGAGCGGCTACACCTTC,CASSPASKGSGYTF,.,TRBJ1-2,TRBV4-2,.
TGTGCCAGTGGGACAGGAGTAAACGAGCAGTACTTC,CASGTGVNEQYF,TRBD1,TRBJ2-7,TRBV19,few
TGCGCCAGCAGCCGGGGGGCGACAGATACGCAGTATTTT,CASSRGATDTQYF,.,TRBJ2-3,TRBV4-3,many
TGTGCCAGCAGCTCTGGACAGGACCGTAGAGCTTTCTTT,CASSSGQDRRAFF,TRBD1,TRBJ1-1,TRBV28,many
TGTGCCATCAGTGGCGGACTAGCTTTGTACAATGAGCAGTTCTTC,CAISGGLALYNEQFF,TRBD2,TRBJ2-1,TRBV10-3,few
TGTGCCAGCAGCTTAGTAAGTACCCTGAACACTGAAGCTTTCTTT,CASSLVSTLNTEAFF,.,TRBJ1-1,TRBV7-2,many
TGTGCCAGCAGTCGAAGCAGACTACTCGTATTGGATGAGCAGTTCTTC,CASSRSRLLVLDEQFF,.,TRBJ2-1,TRBV6-1,.
TGTGCCAGCAGTTTAGTCCCGCACACTGAAGCTTTCTTT,CASSLVPHTEAFF,.,TRBJ1-1,TRBV12-3/TRBV12-4,many
TGTGCCAGCAGCTTGTGGGGGGCCAATGAAAAACTGTTTTTT,CASSLWGANEKLFF,.,TRBJ1-4,TRBV5-6,many
TGTGCCAGCAGCCAGGGAACTAGCGGGGCCCAAGAGACCCAGTACTTC,CASSQGTSGAQETQYF,TRBD2,TRBJ2-5,TRBV3-1,many
TGTGCCATCAGTGCGAAAGGGGGGAGGCTAGAGTTCACCGGGGAGCTGTTTTTT,CAISAKGGRLEFTGELFF,.,TRBJ2-2,TRBV10-3,many
TGTGCCGTACGTTTGGGGGACAGGTCCAATCAGCCCCAGCATTTT,CAVRLGDRSNQPQHF,TRBD1,TRBJ1-5,TRBV28,many
TGTGCCAGCTCACGAAAAATGGACGAGACCCAGTACTTC,CASSRKMDETQYF,.,TRBJ2-5,TRBV18,many
TGTGCCAGCAGCTCCCAGGAAACCTACAATGAGCAGTTCTTC,CASSSQETYNEQFF,.,TRBJ2-1,TRBV3-1,few
TGTGCCAGCAGCTTGGGACAGGGGAACGGTGAAAAACTGTTTTTT,CASSLGQGNGEKLFF,TRBD1,TRBJ1-4,TRBV7-8,many
TGCGCCAGCAGCCAAGAGGTCGGACCCTCCCTATGGACCCAGTACTTC,CASSQEVGPSLWTQYF,.,TRBJ2-5,TRBV4-1,many
TGTGCCAGCAGCCCTAGTCCCGGGGAAGGCTACACCTTC,CASSPSPGEGYTF,.,TRBJ1-2,TRBV7-2,many
TGTGCCAGTAGTCCCGACAGGGGAGGACCTGAAGCTTTCTTT,CASSPDRGGPEAFF,TRBD1,TRBJ1-1,TRBV19,.
TGTGCCACCAGTGATAACCTGCGAGAGCAGTTCTTC,CATSDNLREQFF,.,TRBJ2-1,TRBV24-1,.
TGCGCCAGCAGTGCCACTAGCGGGAGGTTCCGGGAGACCCAGTACTTC,CASSATSGRFRETQYF,TRBD2,TRBJ2-5,TRBV10-2,.
TGTGCCAGTAGTAGTGAATATTGGCATGAGCAGTTCTTC,CASSSEYWHEQFF,.,TRBJ2-1,TRBV19,few